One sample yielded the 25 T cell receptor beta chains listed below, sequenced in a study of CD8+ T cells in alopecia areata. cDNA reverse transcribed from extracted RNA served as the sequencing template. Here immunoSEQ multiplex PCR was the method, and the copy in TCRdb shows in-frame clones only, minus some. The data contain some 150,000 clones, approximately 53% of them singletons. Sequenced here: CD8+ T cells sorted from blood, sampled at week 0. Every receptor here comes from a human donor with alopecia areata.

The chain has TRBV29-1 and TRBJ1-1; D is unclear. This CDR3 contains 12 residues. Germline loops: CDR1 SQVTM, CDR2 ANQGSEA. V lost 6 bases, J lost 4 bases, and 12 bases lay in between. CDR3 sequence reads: CSVDTRGTEAFF. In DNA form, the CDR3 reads TGCAGCGTCGACACCCGAGGCACTGAAGCTTTCTTT.

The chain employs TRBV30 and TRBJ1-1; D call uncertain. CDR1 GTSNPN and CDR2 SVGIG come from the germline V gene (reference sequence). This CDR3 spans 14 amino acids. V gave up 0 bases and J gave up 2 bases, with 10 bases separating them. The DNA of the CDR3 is TGTGCCTGGAGTGTAACCGGCAGCAACACTGAAGCTTTCTTT. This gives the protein CAWSVTGSNTEAFF. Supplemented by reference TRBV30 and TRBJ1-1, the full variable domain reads SQTIHQWPATLVQPVGSPLSLECTVEGTSNPNLYWYRQAAGRGLQLLFYSVGIGQISSEVPQNLSASRPQDRQFILSSKKLLLSDSGFYLCAWSVTGSNTEAFFGQGTRLTVV.

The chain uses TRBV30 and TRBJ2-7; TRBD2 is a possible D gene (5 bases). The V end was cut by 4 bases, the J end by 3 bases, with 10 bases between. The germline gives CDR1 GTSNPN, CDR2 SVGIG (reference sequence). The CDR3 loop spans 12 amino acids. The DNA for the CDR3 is TGTGCCTGGATTCGGGGAAACTACGAGCAGTACTTC. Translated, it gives CAWIRGNYEQYF.

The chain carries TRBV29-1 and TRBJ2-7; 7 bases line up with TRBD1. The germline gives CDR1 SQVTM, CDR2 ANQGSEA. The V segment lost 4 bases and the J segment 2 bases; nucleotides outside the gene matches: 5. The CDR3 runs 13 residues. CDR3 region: CSVGGGQAYEQYF. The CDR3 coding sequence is TGCAGCGTTGGGGGCGGACAGGCCTACGAGCAGTACTTC.

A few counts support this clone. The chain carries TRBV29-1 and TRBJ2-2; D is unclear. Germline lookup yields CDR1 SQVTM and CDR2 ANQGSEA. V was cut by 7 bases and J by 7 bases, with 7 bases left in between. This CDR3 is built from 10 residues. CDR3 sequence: CSAVIGELFF. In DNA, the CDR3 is TGCAGCGCCGTCATCGGGGAGCTGTTTTTT.

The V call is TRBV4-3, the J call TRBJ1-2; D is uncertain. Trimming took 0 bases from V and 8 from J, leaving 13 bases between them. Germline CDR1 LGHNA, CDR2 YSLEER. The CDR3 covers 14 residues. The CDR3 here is CASSQEPLSGGYTF. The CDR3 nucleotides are TGCGCCAGCAGCCAAGAACCCCTTTCGGGGGGCTACACCTTC.

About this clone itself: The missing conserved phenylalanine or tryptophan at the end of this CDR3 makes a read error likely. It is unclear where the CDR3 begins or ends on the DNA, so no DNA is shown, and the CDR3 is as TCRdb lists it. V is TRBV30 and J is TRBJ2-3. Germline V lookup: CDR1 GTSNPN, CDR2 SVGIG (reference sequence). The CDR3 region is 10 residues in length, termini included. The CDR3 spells CAWSRSGPEY.

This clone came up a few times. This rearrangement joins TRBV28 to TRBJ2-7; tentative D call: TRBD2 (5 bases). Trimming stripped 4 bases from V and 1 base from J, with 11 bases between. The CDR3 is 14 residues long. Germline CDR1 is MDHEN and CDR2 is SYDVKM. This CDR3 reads CASSSSGSSYEQYF. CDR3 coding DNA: TGTGCCAGCAGTTCCTCGGGGTCTTCCTACGAGCAGTACTTC.

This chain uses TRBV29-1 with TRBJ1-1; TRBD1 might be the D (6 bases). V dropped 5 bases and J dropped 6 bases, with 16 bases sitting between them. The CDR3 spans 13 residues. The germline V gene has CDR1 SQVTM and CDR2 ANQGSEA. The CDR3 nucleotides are TGCAGCGTTCCAATGACGGGGGCCTCTGAAGCTTTCTTT. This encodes CSVPMTGASEAFF.

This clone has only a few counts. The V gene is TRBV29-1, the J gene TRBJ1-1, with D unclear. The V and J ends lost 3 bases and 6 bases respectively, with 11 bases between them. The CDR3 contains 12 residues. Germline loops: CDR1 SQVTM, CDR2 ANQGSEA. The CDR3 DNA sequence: TGCAGCGTTGAGATAGGAGGCCCTGAAGCTTTCTTT. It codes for CSVEIGGPEAFF.

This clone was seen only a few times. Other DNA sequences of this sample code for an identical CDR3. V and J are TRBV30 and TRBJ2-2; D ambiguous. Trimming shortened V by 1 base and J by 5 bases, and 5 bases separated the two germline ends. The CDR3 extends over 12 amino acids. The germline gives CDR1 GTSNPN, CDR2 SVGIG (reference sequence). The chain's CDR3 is CAWSDLTGELFF. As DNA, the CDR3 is TGTGCCTGGAGTGACTTAACCGGGGAGCTGTTTTTT.

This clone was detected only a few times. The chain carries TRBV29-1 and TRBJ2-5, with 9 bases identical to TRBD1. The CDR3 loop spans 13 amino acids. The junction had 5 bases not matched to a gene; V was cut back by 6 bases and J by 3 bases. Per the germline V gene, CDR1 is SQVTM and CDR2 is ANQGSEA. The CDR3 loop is CSVGGQGKETQYF. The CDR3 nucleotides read TGCAGCGTCGGCGGACAGGGGAAAGAGACCCAGTACTTC.

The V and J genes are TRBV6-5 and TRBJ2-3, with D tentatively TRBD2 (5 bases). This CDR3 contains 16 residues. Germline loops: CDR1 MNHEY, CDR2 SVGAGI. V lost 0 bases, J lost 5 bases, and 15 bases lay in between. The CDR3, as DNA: TGTGCCAGCAGTTACTCGAGTTTCAGCCGGGAAGATACGCAGTATTTT. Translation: CASSYSSFSREDTQYF.

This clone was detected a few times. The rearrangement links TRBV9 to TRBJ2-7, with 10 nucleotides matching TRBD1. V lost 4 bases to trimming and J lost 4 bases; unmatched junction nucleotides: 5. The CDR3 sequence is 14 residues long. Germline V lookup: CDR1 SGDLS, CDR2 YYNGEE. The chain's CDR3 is CASSPRTGGYEQYF. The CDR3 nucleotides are TGTGCCAGCAGCCCTCGGACAGGGGGTTACGAGCAGTACTTC.

CDR3 region: CASSLYQGDNYGYTF. Written as DNA, the CDR3 is TGCGCCAGCAGCTTGTACCAGGGAGACAACTATGGCTACACCTTC. The rearrangement joins TRBV5-1 to TRBJ1-2; tentative D call: TRBD1 (5 bases). This CDR3 is 15 amino acids long. Germline assignment: CDR1 SGHRS and CDR2 YFSETQ. V lost 1 base and J 2 bases, leaving 12 bases between the germline ends.

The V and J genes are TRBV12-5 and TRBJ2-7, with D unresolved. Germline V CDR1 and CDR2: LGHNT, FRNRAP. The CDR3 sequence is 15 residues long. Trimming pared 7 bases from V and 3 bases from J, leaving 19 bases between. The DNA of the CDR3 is TGTGCTAGTGAAGGTAGTGGGAACGGAGACTACGAGCAGTACTTC. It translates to CASEGSGNGDYEQYF.

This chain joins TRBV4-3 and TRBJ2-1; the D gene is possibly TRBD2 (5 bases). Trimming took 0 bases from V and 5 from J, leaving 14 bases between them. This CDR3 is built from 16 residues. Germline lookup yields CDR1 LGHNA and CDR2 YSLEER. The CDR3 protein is CASSQDNRGFNNEQFF. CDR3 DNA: TGCGCCAGCAGCCAAGATAACCGGGGTTTCAACAATGAGCAGTTCTTC.

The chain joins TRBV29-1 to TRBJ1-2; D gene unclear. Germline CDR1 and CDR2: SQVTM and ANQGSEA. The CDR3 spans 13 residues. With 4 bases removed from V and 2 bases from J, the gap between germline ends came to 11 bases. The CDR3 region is CSVVPADNYGYTF. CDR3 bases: TGCAGCGTTGTCCCGGCAGACAACTATGGCTACACCTTC.

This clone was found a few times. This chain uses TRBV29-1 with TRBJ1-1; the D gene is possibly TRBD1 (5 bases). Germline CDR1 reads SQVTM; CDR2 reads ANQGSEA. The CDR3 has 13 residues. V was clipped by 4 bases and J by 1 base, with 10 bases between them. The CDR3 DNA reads TGCAGCGTTGTAAGCAGGGCGAACACTGAAGCTTTCTTT. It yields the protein CSVVSRANTEAFF.

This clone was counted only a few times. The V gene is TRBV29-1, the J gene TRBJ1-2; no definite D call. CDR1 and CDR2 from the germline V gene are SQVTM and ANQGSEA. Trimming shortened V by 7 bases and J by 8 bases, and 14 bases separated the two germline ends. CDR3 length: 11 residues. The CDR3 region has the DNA TGCAGCGCTCCCCAAGGAGGGGGCTACACCTTC. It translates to CSAPQGGGYTF.

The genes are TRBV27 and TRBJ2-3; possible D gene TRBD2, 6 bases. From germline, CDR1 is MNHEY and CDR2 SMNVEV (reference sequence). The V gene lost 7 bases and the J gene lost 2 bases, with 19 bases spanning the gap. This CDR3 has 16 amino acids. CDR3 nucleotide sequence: TGTGCCAGCACCAACCTATCTAGCGTGGACACAGATACGCAGTATTTT. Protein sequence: CASTNLSSVDTDTQYF.

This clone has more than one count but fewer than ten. Written as DNA, the CDR3 is TGTGCCCATAGCAAGGGGGCCAACACTGAAGCTTTCTTT. Encoded protein: CAHSKGANTEAFF. V and J are TRBV30 and TRBJ1-1; 7 bases are a match to TRBD1. Trimming removed 8 bases from V and 2 bases from J; junction bases left unmatched: 8. Germline CDR1 and CDR2: GTSNPN and SVGIG (reference sequence). The CDR3 sequence is 13 residues long.

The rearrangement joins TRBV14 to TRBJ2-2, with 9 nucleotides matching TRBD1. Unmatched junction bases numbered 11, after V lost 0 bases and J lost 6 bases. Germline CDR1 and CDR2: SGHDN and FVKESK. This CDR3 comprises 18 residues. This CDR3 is CASSQEGDRVIVPGELFF. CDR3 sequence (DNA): TGTGCCAGCAGCCAAGAAGGGGACAGGGTTATTGTTCCCGGGGAGCTGTTTTTT.

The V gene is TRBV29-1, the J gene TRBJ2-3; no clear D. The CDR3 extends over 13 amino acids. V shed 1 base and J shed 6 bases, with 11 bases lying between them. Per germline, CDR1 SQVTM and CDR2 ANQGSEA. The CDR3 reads CSVEGRLPDTQYF. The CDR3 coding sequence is TGCAGCGTTGAAGGGCGGCTCCCGGATACGCAGTATTTT.

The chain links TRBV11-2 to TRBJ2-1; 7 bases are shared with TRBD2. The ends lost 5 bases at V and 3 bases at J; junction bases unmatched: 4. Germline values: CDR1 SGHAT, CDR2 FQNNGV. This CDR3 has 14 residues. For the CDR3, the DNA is TGTGCCAGCAGCCCGGGGGGTCTCTACAATGAGCAGTTCTTC. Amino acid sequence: CASSPGGLYNEQFF.